This T cell receptor beta chain derives from a study of cytomegalovirus exposure and HLA in healthy donors. The overall study: Previous work identified 120 million or so unique TCR beta sequences from around 200 million T cells.

The length of the CDR3 is 12 residues. The germline CDR1 and CDR2 sequences are MDHEN and SYDVKM. The trim removed 5 bases at V and 8 bases at J, leaving 2 bases unmatched. PCR primers comprised 60 Vbeta and 13 Jbeta primers. Only in-frame clones appear in the TCRdb table, and some are missing; sequencing was by immunoSEQ multiplex PCR. The sample has about 200,000 clones; about 12% are singletons. Study-wide results and limits: Cytomegalovirus-associated TCR beta chains were listed, numbering some 150. In a later analysis, the majority of CMV-associated beta chains seemingly showed HLA restriction.

This clone turned up a few times. Its matching antigen is unknown. The chain joins TRBV28 to TRBJ2-1, with 8 bases that match TRBD2. The clonotype originates from a man aged 50 to 60 in good health and CMV-seropositive. Sequences were obtained from PBMCs. This chain's CDR3 is CASSPGGYEQFF. CDR3 in DNA: TGTGCCAGCAGTCCGGGGGGGTATGAGCAGTTCTTC.